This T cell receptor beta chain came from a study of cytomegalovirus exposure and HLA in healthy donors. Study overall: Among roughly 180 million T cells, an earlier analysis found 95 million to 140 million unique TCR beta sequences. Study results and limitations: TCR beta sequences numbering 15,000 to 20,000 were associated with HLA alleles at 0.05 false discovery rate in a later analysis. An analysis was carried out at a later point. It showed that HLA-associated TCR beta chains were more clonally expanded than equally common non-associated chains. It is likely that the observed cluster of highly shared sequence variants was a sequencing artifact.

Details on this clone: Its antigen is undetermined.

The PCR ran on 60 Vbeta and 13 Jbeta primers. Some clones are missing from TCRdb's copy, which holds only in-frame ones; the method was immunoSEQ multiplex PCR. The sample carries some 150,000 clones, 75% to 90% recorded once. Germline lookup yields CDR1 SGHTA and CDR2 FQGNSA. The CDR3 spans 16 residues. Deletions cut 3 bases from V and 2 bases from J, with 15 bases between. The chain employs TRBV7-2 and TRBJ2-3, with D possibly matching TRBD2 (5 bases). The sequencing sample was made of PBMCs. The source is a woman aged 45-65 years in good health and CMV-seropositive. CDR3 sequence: CASSFRTGLDTDTQYF. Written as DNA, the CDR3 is TGTGCCAGCAGCTTCCGTACCGGACTGGACACAGATACGCAGTATTTT.